This T cell receptor (beta chain) is drawn from a study of shared clonotypes between healthy human individuals (dated by TCRdb to 2019 to 2021). Study-level background: A couple of women and a few men aged 18 to 49 years were included in the cohort. To estimate repertoire size and how much clonotype sharing occurs between individuals, the study deeply sequenced the blood TCR repertoires of about five healthy adults. To increase sequencing depth and limit assay-specific biases, different laboratories used diverse techniques to prepare libraries and sequence TCR repertoires. For each donor, CD4 naive and CD4 memory were each run on three plates, CD8 naive on two plates, and CD8 memory on one plate. Each donor's leukapheresis produced roughly between roughly 0.85 and 9.5 billion PBMCs. Paper-wide results and their limitations: Approximately 4.8% of naive CD4, around 3.5% of naive CD8, approximately 2% of memory CD4, and 0.35% to 0.5% of memory CD8 clonotypes were shared across several donors. Because the study included a small number of donors, the genetic and exposure-history diversity represented was limited. Only blood was sampled, and tissue TCR repertoires likely differ from those in blood. Rarefaction of sorted-subset datasets indicated incomplete sequencing despite the large sequencing depth. Naive subsets generally had larger estimated clonotype richness than memory subsets. Pairwise subsampling indicated that sequencing depth was expected to affect the degree of clonotype sharing among donors. Clonotypes shared by all four sorted-subset donors showed higher generation probabilities than non-shared clonotypes.

CDR1 and CDR2, per the germline V gene, are MGHDK and SYGVNS. Trimming takes 3 bases from V and 1 base from J, and the germline ends sit 21 bases apart. The CDR3 spans 18 residues, from the cysteine through the phenylalanine. CDR3 DNA only is kept here, 54 bases in frame from base 1. Using the deep immunoSEQ assay, TCR CDR3 regions were amplified from genomic DNA by multiplex PCR. Genomic DNA extracted from each cell subset was distributed evenly over all wells of several immunoSEQ 96-well plates, and each plate served as one replicate. For sorted subsets, 150 to 250 ng genomic DNA, equal to 30,000 or so T cell genomes, was loaded into each replicate PCR. Purified libraries were measured with a Qubit 3.0 fluorometer, size-checked on a Bioanalyzer 2100, and measured again with the KAPA Library Quantification kit. A separate single-read 150-cycle Illumina NextSeq 550 flow cell was used to sequence each immunoSEQ 96-well plate. The original methods were these. The immunoSEQ output contained only junctional sequences without quality scores, so filtering could not match that applied to full-length reads. To assign V/J genes and CDR3, sequences were annotated against IMGT germline references using PyIR, a Python wrapper for IgBLAST v1.9. Reads were removed for weak V/J assignments (E-value above 1e-6), missing CDR3, stop codons, out-of-frame junctions, or ambiguous translated residues. V3J clonotypes were defined as sequences sharing the same inferred V gene, J gene, and CDR3 amino acid sequence. The percentage overlap between two repertoires was calculated by dividing the number of shared unique clonotypes by the size of the smaller repertoire. Three approaches were used to assess repertoire richness: RTK rarefaction, the Chao1 estimator, and Recon v2.1 estimates of unobserved clonotypes. Generation probabilities for all TCRbeta clonotypes obtained by the gDNA method from several donors were computed using OLGA. Sourced from immuneACCESS, this table was stored by TCRdb with only in-frame sequences that have V and J called. A share of the clones is absent; for the studies checked, an unresolved V gene accounts for under half, and the remainder has no known explanation. V and J calls and clone size follow that table, whereas D and trimming were derived from the DNA. The table for this sample lists millions of clones; more than 80% of them were counted only once. Of the sample, under 0.15% is held by the ten largest clones.

On this clone itself: The antigen it binds to is not known. Base quality data are lacking; no much larger clone is found one base away.

The donors were healthy, HIV-negative adults who had no recently reported acute infections or vaccinations. Only Caucasian adults living in Nashville, Tennessee, USA were represented among the donors. Magnetic negative selection was used to enrich CD4+ T cells, after which naive cells were positively selected on CD45RA and the negative fraction became the memory subset. After blood collection by leukapheresis, PBMCs were isolated using Ficoll-Histopaque density gradient centrifugation and then cryopreserved in the vapor phase of liquid nitrogen. Purity and quantity of every magnetically sorted T cell population were checked by analytical flow cytometry. Genomic DNA was isolated from each sorted fraction and quantified by UV absorbance on a Nanodrop 2000c.

The receptor was derived from a man aged 18 to 29 in good health. The specimen sequenced was naive CD4+ T cells sorted from blood. Explained via the paper, the cell subset or site label denotes: CD45RA+ positively selected. The chain employs TRBV25-1 and TRBJ1-1; 6 matching bases give a weak D call of TRBD1. For the CDR3, the sequence is CASSDTGQRKSGNTEAFF. The DNA reads TGTGCCAGCAGTGACACAGGACAGCGCAAATCTGGGAACACTGAAGCTTTCTTT.